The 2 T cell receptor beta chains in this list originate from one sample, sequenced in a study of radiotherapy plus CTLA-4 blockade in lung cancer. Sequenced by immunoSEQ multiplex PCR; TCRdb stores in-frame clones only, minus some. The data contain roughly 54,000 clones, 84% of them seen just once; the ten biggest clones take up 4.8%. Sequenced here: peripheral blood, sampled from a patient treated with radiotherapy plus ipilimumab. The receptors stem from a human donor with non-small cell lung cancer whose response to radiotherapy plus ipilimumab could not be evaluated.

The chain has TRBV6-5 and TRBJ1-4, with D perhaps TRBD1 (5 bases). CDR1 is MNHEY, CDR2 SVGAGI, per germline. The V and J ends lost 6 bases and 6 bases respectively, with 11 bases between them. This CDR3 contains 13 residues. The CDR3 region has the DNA TGTGCCAGCAGGGGGCGCAGTGATGAAAAACTGTTTTTT. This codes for CASRGRSDEKLFF.

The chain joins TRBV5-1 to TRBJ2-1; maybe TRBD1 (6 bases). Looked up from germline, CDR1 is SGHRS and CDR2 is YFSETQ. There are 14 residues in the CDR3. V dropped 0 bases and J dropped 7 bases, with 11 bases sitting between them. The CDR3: CASSLVGRGNEQFF. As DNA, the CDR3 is TGCGCCAGCAGCTTGGTCGGCAGGGGTAATGAGCAGTTCTTC. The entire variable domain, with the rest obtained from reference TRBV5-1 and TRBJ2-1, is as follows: KAGVTQTPRYLIKTRGQQVTLSCSPISGHRSVSWYQQTPGQGLQFLFEYFSETQRNKGNFPGRFSGRQFSNSRSEMNVSTLELGDSALYLCASSLVGRGNEQFFGPGTRLTVL.